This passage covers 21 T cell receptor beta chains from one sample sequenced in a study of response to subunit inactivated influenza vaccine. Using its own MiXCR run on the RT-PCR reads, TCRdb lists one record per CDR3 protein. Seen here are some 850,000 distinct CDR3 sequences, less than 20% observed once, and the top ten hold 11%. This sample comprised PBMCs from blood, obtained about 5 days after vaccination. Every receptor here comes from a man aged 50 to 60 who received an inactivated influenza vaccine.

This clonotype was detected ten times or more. In DNA form, the CDR3 reads TGTGCCAGCAGCGACAGGACTAGCGGGGACAATGAGCAGTTCTTC. This gives the protein CASSDRTSGDNEQFF. The gene calls are TRBV7-9 and TRBJ2-1; 12 bases are a match to TRBD2. Per germline, CDR1 SEHNR and CDR2 FQNEAQ (reference sequence). The CDR3 runs to 15 residues. The trim removed 5 bases at V and 5 bases at J, leaving 4 bases unmatched.

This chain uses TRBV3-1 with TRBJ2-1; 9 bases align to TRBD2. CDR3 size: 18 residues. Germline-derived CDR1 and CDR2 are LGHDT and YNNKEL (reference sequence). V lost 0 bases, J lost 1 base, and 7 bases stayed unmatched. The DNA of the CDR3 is TGTGCCAGCAGCCAAGATTTCATGAGCGGGAGGTCCTACAATGAGCAGTTCTTC. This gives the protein CASSQDFMSGRSYNEQFF.

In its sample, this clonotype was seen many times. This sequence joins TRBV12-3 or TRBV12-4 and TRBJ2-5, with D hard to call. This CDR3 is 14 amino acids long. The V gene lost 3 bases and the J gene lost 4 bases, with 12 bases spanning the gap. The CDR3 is CASSFSDRRETQYF. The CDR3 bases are TGTGCCAGCAGTTTTTCCGACCGACGAGAGACCCAGTACTTC.

CDR3 coding DNA: TGTGCCAGCAGTTTCATAGCTACTGGGGCCAACGTCCTGACTTTC. This encodes CASSFIATGANVLTF. The V gene is TRBV28, the J gene TRBJ2-6; no reliable D call. Germline CDR1 MDHEN, CDR2 SYDVKM. The length of the CDR3 is 15 residues. V lost 3 bases, J lost 2 bases, and 8 bases lay in between.

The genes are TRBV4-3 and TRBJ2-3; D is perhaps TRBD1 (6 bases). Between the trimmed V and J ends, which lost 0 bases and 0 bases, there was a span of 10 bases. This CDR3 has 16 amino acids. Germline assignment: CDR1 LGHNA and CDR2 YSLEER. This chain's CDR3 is CASSQDMGASTDTQYF. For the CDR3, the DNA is TGCGCCAGCAGCCAAGATATGGGGGCCAGCACAGATACGCAGTATTTT.

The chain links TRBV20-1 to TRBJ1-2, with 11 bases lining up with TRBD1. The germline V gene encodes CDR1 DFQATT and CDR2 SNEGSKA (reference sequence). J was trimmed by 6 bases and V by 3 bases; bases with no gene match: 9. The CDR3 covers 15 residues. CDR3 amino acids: CSASSGTGGIHGYTF. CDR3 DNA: TGCAGTGCTAGTTCCGGGACAGGGGGTATCCATGGCTACACCTTC.

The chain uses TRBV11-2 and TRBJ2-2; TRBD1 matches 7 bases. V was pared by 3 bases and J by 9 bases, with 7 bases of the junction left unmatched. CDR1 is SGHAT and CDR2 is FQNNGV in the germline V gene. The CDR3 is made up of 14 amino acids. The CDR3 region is CASSFGRGIRELFF. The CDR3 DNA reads TGTGCCAGCAGCTTCGGCAGGGGGATCAGGGAGCTGTTTTTT.

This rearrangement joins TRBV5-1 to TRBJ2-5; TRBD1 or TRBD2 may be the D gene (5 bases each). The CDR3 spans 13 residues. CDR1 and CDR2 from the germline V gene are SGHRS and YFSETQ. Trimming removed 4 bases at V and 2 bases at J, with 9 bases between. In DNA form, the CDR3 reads TGCGCCAGCAGCATCGGGGCTCAAGAGACCCAGTACTTC. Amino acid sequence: CASSIGAQETQYF.

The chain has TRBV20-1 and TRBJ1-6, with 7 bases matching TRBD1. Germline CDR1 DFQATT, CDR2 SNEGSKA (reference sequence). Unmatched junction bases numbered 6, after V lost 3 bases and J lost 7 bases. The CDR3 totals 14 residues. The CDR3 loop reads CSARPTGSNSPLHF. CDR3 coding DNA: TGCAGTGCTAGGCCGACAGGGAGCAATTCACCCCTCCACTTT.

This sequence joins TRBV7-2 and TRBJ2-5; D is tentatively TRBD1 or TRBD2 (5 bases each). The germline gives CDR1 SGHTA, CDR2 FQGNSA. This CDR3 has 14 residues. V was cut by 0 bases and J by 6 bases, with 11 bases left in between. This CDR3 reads CASSLAGEVKTQYF. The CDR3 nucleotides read TGTGCCAGCAGCTTAGCGGGGGAAGTGAAGACCCAGTACTTC.

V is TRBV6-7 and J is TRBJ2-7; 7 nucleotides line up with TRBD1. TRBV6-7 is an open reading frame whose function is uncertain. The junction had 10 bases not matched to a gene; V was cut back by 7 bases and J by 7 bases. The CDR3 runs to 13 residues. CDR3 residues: CASTGTAYGEQYF. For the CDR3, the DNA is TGTGCCAGCACCGGGACAGCTTATGGGGAGCAGTACTTC.

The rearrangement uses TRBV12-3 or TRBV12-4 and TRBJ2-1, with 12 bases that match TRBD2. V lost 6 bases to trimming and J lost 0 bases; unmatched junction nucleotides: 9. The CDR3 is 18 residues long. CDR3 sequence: CASRASGGVPGSYNEQFF. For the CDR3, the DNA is TGTGCCAGCAGGGCTAGCGGGGGGGTTCCAGGCTCCTACAATGAGCAGTTCTTC.

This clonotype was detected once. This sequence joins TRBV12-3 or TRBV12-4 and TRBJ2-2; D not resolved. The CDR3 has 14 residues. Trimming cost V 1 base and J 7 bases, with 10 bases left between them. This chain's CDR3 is CASSLEGYSGELFF. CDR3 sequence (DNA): TGTGCCAGCAGTTTAGAAGGGTATAGCGGGGAGCTGTTTTTT.

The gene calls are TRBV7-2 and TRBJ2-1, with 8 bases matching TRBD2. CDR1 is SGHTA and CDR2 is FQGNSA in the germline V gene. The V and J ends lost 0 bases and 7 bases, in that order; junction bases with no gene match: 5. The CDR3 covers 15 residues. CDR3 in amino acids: CASSLAGGRLNEQFF. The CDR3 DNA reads TGTGCCAGCAGCTTAGCTGGCGGGAGGTTAAATGAGCAGTTCTTC. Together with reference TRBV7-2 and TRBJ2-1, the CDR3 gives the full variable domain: GAGVSQSPSNKVTEKGKDVELRCDPISGHTALYWYRQSLGQGLEFLIYFQGNSAPDKSGLPSDRFSAERTGGSVSTLTIQRTQQEDSAVYLCASSLAGGRLNEQFFGPGTRLTVL.

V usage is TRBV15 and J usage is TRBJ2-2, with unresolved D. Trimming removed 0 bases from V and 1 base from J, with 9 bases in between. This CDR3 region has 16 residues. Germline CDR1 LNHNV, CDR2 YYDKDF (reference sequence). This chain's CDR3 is CATSRDLQVNTGELFF. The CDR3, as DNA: TGTGCCACCAGCAGAGATCTCCAGGTGAACACCGGGGAGCTGTTTTTT.

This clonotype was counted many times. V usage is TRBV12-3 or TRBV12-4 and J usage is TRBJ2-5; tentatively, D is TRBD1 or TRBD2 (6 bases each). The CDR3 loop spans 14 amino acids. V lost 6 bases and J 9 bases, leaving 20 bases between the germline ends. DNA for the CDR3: TGTGCCAGCAGCCCGGGGGCCAGCAATTGGGCCCAGTACTTC. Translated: CASSPGASNWAQYF.

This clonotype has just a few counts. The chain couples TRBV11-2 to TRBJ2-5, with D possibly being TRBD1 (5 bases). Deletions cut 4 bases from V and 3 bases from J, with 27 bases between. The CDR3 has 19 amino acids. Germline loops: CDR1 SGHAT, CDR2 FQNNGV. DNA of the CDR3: TGTGCCAGCAGCTCAAGAGGAGCTACCGTCGGGCAGGGAAAAGAGACCCAGTACTTC. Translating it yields CASSSRGATVGQGKETQYF.

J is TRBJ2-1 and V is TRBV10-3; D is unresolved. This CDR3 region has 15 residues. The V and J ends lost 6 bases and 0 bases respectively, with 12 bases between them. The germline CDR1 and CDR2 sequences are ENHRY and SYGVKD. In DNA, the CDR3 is TGTGCCATCAGAGACTCCGCGAGCTCCTACAATGAGCAGTTCTTC. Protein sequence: CAIRDSASSYNEQFF.

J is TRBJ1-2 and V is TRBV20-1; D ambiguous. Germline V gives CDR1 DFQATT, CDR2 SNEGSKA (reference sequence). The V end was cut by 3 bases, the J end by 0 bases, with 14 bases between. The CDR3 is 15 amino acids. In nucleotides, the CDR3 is TGCAGTGCTAGGAGGGTAGATGAAGCTAACTATGGCTACACCTTC. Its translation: CSARRVDEANYGYTF.

CDR3 in amino acids: CASSPDGTLRDSPLHF. The CDR3 bases are TGTGCCAGCAGCCCCGACGGCACCCTTCGGGATTCACCCCTCCACTTT. This sequence joins TRBV7-2 and TRBJ1-6; D unresolved. V was trimmed by 5 bases and J by 8 bases, leaving 19 bases between them. Germline lookup yields CDR1 SGHTA and CDR2 FQGNSA. The CDR3 extends over 16 amino acids.

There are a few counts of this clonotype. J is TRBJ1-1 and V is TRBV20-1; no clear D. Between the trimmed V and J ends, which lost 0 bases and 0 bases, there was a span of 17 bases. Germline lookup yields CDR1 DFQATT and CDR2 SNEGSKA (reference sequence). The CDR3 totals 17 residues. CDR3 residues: CSARDASPVGMNTEAFF. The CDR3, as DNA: TGCAGTGCTAGAGATGCATCACCGGTGGGTATGAACACTGAAGCTTTCTTT.